The source of this TCR beta chain is a study of shared clonotypes between healthy human individuals. The overall study: Per donor, three plates held CD4 naive cells, three held CD4 memory, two held CD8 naive and one held CD8 memory. Study observations and caveats: Naive subsets tended to show greater estimated richness than memory subsets.

Donors, healthy HIV-negative adults, lacked recent acute infections or vaccinations. Germline-derived CDR1 and CDR2 are MDHEN and SYDVKM. The CDR3 sequence is 15 residues long. With 4 bases removed from V and 5 bases from J, the gap between germline ends came to 17 bases. Profiling relied on immunoSEQ multiplex PCR, and the TCRdb table lists in-frame clones only, not all of them. The sample consists of roughly 1,000,000 clones, 78% of them appearing once. On this clone: Its target is not known.

The gene calls are TRBV28 and TRBJ1-1, with D possibly being TRBD1 (5 bases). Sequenced sample: memory CD4+ T cells from PBMCs. As to subset: CD45RA-negative fraction. The clonotype comes from a man aged 18 to 35 in good health. Some clones in this sample may be carry-over from other donors' samples. CDR3 nucleotide sequence: TGTGCCAGCAGTTCACTACCGGGGGTGGAAACTGAAGCTTTCTTT. Protein sequence: CASSSLPGVETEAFF.